Sequencing of this T cell receptor (beta chain) was carried out in a study of blood T cell repertoires in COVID-19. Study as a whole: Acute and convalescent COVID-19 samples came from the United States, Italy and Spain. The analysed material was cDNA or gDNA that came from T cells, B-cell-depleted T cells, or PBMCs.

Trimming took 0 bases from V and 7 from J, leaving 10 bases between them. This CDR3 spans 14 amino acids. Germline CDR1 and CDR2: SGHTS and YDEGEE. Per the original methods: Estimation of nucleated cell counts relied on the amplification of reference gene primers. The protocol was immunoSEQ multiplex PCR, while the TCRdb copy is restricted to in-frame clones and leaves out a portion. V and J calls and clone size come straight from that table; D and trimming were deduced from the DNA. The data show about 170,000 clones, with roughly 84% seen just once and roughly 9.2% held by the top ten. This chain links TRBV5-8 with TRBJ2-2; no firm D call. Sequences were obtained from peripheral blood. The clonotype comes from a woman of 80 years or more with active or convalescent COVID-19. In DNA, the CDR3 is TGTGCCAGCAGCTTGGGCTCCGCCGGCGGGGAGCTGTTTTTT. It codes for CASSLGSAGGELFF.